This T cell receptor (beta chain) emerged from a study of cytomegalovirus exposure and HLA in healthy donors. About the study: A prior analysis found 117 million unique TCR beta sequences from 150 million to 200 million T cells. General study findings and limits: Analysis was carried out at a later point, and it linked a missense DCLRE1C variant to TCR beta V- and J-gene trimming. Roughly uniform sequencing depth across donors was assumed, possibly incorrectly. Later, an analysis found that common viral pathogens appeared to be linked with several of the most significant clusters.

This clone showed up just a few times. What it binds is unknown. PCR amplification relied on 60 Vbeta primers (plus 13 Jbeta primers). Sequencing used immunoSEQ multiplex PCR; TCRdb keeps in-frame clones, though not all of them. The table includes some 14,000 clones, under 70% detected once. In germline, CDR1 is WNHNN, CDR2 SYGVQD (reference sequence). The CDR3 is made up of 13 amino acids. Trimming removed 2 bases from V and 6 bases from J, with 8 bases in between. The specimen was PBMCs. This TCR was recovered from a woman aged 50 to 60 in good health and CMV-seropositive. The chain is built from TRBV10-1 and TRBJ2-1; tentatively, D is TRBD2 (5 bases). This chain's CDR3 is CASSERLPNEQFF. The CDR3 nucleotides are TGCGCCAGCAGTGAGCGACTACCCAATGAGCAGTTCTTC.